The present T cell receptor beta chain was sequenced within a study of blood T cells in healthy people across ages. V trimming: 6 bases; J trimming: 6 bases; junction bases outside the gene matches: 5. CDR3 length: 13 residues. Germline CDR1 reads SGHTA; CDR2 reads FQGTGA. Primers used in a second PCR of about 6 to 11 cycles were a sample-barcoded 5' primer and a J-beta primer mix. TCRdb used MiXCR to reprocess the 5' RACE reads, holding one entry per CDR3 protein. The sample has about 1,400,000 distinct CDR3 sequences, 35% to 45% seen once. This chain uses TRBV7-3 with TRBJ1-1; 9 bases align to TRBD1. Specimen: blood. This receptor was taken from a woman in her late teens or twenties in good health. CDR3 DNA sequence: TGTGCCAGCAGGAGGGACAGGGAATCTGAAGCTTTCTTT. Translating gives CASRRDRESEAFF.